The 27 T cell receptor beta chains presented below share a single source sample, sequenced in a study of cytomegalovirus exposure and HLA in healthy donors. PCR amplification relied on 60 Vbeta primers (plus 13 Jbeta primers). The table came from immunoSEQ multiplex PCR; TCRdb's copy has only in-frame clones and leaves some out. This sample yields 130,000 to 150,000 clones, of which over 65% are seen a single time; around 2.9% belongs to the top ten. Sequenced material: PBMCs. Receptors originate from a man in his forties in good health and CMV-seropositive.

The chain employs TRBV7-9 and TRBJ2-3; 7 bases fit TRBD2. Per germline, CDR1 SEHNR and CDR2 FQNEAQ (reference sequence). V lost 0 bases, J lost 3 bases, and 3 bases stayed unmatched. The CDR3 is made up of 15 amino acids. DNA for the CDR3: TGTGCCAGCAGCTTAGCGGGAGGGCGAACAGATACGCAGTATTTT. It specifies CASSLAGGRTDTQYF.

The chain employs TRBV28 and TRBJ1-2; 11 bases agree with TRBD1. The CDR3 length is 13 residues. The germline CDR1 and CDR2 sequences are MDHEN and SYDVKM. With V trimmed by 5 bases and J by 5 bases, 1 base remained unmatched. This CDR3 is CASSGDRGYGYTF. The DNA of the CDR3 is TGTGCCAGCAGTGGGGACAGGGGGTATGGCTACACCTTC.

The gene calls are TRBV7-6 and TRBJ1-2; the D is unclear. The length of the CDR3 is 12 residues. Between the trimmed V and J ends, which lost 5 bases and 7 bases, there was a span of 11 bases. CDR1 is SGHVS, CDR2 FNYEAQ, per germline. CDR3 region: CASSLGTLGYTF. For the CDR3, the DNA is TGTGCCAGCAGCCTAGGAACTCTTGGCTACACCTTC. Using reference TRBV7-6 and TRBJ1-2 for the parts outside the CDR3, the full variable domain is GAGVSQSPRYKVTKRGQDVALRCDPISGHVSLYWYRQALGQGPEFLTYFNYEAQQDKSGLPNDRFSAERPEGSISTLTIQRTEQRDSAMYRCASSLGTLGYTFGSGTRLTVV.

The genes are TRBV6-5 and TRBJ2-1; maybe TRBD2 (7 bases). V shed 4 bases and J shed 7 bases, with 20 bases lying between them. Germline V gene data show CDR1 as MNHEY and CDR2 as SVGAGI. The CDR3 is 16 residues long. CDR3 bases: TGTGCCAGCAGTTGGGGGGACACCCTCGGGAGGAATGAGCAGTTCTTC. This encodes CASSWGDTLGRNEQFF.

This clone has a single count. The chain couples TRBV6-5 to TRBJ2-7; 12 bases line up with TRBD1. Germline V gives CDR1 MNHEY, CDR2 SVGAGI. The CDR3 length is 14 residues. J was trimmed by 7 bases and V by 6 bases; bases with no gene match: 7. CDR3 protein: CASREGTGGYEQYF. CDR3 DNA sequence: TGTGCCAGCAGGGAAGGGACAGGGGGCTATGAGCAGTACTTC.

The chain combines TRBV9 with TRBJ2-7; 14 positions match TRBD2. Germline CDR1 and CDR2: SGDLS and YYNGEE. This CDR3 region has 18 residues. V lost 3 bases and J lost 0; bases outside the gene matches: 8. This chain's CDR3 is CASSEGTSGSVYSYEQYF. The CDR3 DNA reads TGTGCCAGCAGCGAGGGGACTAGCGGGAGTGTGTACTCCTACGAGCAGTACTTC. Based on the CDR3 plus reference TRBV9 and TRBJ2-7, the full variable domain is DSGVTQTPKHLITATGQRVTLRCSPRSGDLSVYWYQQSLDQGLQFLIQYYNGEERAKGNILERFSAQQFPDLHSELNLSSLELGDSALYFCASSEGTSGSVYSYEQYFGPGTRLTVT.

This chain links TRBV5-1 with TRBJ1-1, with TRBD1 identical over 8 bases. CDR3 length equals 17 residues. The V gene's germline CDR1 is SGHRS and CDR2 YFSETQ. The V and J ends lost 5 bases and 2 bases, in that order; junction bases with no gene match: 14. CDR3 sequence: CASSQEMGQVLNTEAFF. Written as DNA, the CDR3 is TGCGCCAGCAGTCAGGAGATGGGACAGGTCCTAAACACTGAAGCTTTCTTT.

This clone was recorded once. The V gene is TRBV19, the J gene TRBJ1-2, with 8 bases identical to TRBD1. With 4 bases clipped from V and 8 bases from J, the junction kept 6 bases outside the gene matches. The CDR3 spans 13 residues. The V gene's germline CDR1 is LNHDA and CDR2 SQIVND (reference sequence). In DNA form, the CDR3 reads TGTGCCAGTAGTACTGGACAGGGAAAAGGCTACACCTTC. It encodes CASSTGQGKGYTF.

The V and J genes are TRBV28 and TRBJ1-1; 7 nucleotides line up with TRBD1. The V gene end was trimmed by 6 bases and the J gene end by 5 bases; junction bases not matched to a gene: 6. This CDR3 is 13 amino acids long. Germline V gives CDR1 MDHEN, CDR2 SYDVKM. This CDR3 is CASRGRGRTEAFF. The CDR3 DNA sequence: TGTGCCAGCAGGGGCAGGGGGAGGACTGAAGCTTTCTTT. Complete variable domain (other parts from reference TRBV28 and TRBJ1-1): DVKVTQSSRYLVKRTGEKVFLECVQDMDHENMFWYRQDPGLGLRLIYFSYDVKMKEKGDIPEGYSVSREKKERFSLILESASTNQTSMYLCASRGRGRTEAFFGQGTRLTVV.

This clone was counted once. This sequence joins TRBV30 and TRBJ2-7; 10 bases match TRBD1. This CDR3 contains 15 residues. Germline CDR1 reads GTSNPN; CDR2 reads SVGIG (reference sequence). Trimming cost V 1 base and J 0 bases; bases outside gene matches: 3. CDR3: CAWSDRDRGSYEQYF. DNA of the CDR3: TGTGCCTGGAGTGACCGGGACAGGGGCTCCTACGAGCAGTACTTC.

The CDR3 DNA reads as TGTGCCAGCATCCCCTTTAACAATGAGCAGTTCTTC. Protein: CASIPFNNEQFF. The chain carries TRBV2 and TRBJ2-1; unclear D gene. The CDR3 totals 12 residues. Trimming cost V 7 bases and J 5 bases, with 9 bases left between them. The germline gives CDR1 SNHLY, CDR2 FYNNEI.

This clone has only one observation. The CDR3 nucleotides are TGTGCCTCCACCTCCGACAGCTCTGGGGCCAACGTCCTGACTTTC. Translation: CASTSDSSGANVLTF. V and J are TRBV30 and TRBJ2-6, with D possibly being TRBD1 (5 bases). CDR3 length equals 15 residues. Germline V CDR1 and CDR2: GTSNPN, SVGIG (reference sequence). Deletions cut 7 bases from V and 0 bases from J, with 13 bases between.

The chain has TRBV11-2 and TRBJ2-1; D is perhaps TRBD1 (5 bases). The CDR3 is 18 amino acids. Germline assignment: CDR1 SGHAT and CDR2 FQNNGV. Trimming left V 3 bases short and J 0 bases short, with 18 bases between. The DNA for the CDR3 is TGTGCCAGCAGCTTGGGGCAAAAGAGGCTGGACTCCTACAATGAGCAGTTCTTC. Amino acid sequence: CASSLGQKRLDSYNEQFF.

V usage is TRBV9 and J usage is TRBJ1-3; D not resolved. Germline assignment: CDR1 SGDLS and CDR2 YYNGEE. The V end was cut by 0 bases, the J end by 0 bases, with 10 bases between. This CDR3 has 16 amino acids. CDR3 sequence reads: CASSVADTYSGNTIYF. For the CDR3, the DNA is TGTGCCAGCAGCGTAGCTGACACCTACTCTGGAAACACCATATATTTT.

CDR3 coding DNA: TGCAGCGTTGAGCCTGGGACAGCTAAGGGCGAAAAACTGTTTTTT. Translated: CSVEPGTAKGEKLFF. The chain couples TRBV29-1 to TRBJ1-4, with 7 bases that match TRBD1. The CDR3 has 15 amino acids. Germline V gene lookup returns CDR1 SQVTM and CDR2 ANQGSEA. V lost 3 bases and J lost 8; bases outside the gene matches: 12.

The chain combines TRBV6-5 with TRBJ2-7; 7 nucleotides agree with TRBD1. With 5 bases clipped from V and 1 base from J, the junction kept 8 bases outside the gene matches. The CDR3 totals 15 residues. Germline CDR1 MNHEY, CDR2 SVGAGI. CDR3 in DNA: TGTGCCAGCAGTCCCGGGACAGCCCTTTCCTACGAGCAGTACTTC. This translates into CASSPGTALSYEQYF.

This sequence joins TRBV2 and TRBJ2-7; perhaps TRBD1 as D (5 bases). There are 12 residues in the CDR3. Between the trimmed V and J ends, which lost 8 bases and 4 bases, there was a span of 12 bases. In germline, CDR1 is SNHLY, CDR2 FYNNEI. The CDR3 loop is CASSLGVYEQYF. The CDR3 region has the DNA TGTGCCAGCTCCCTAGGGGTTTACGAGCAGTACTTC.

The V and J genes are TRBV5-4 and TRBJ1-2; no definite D call. The CDR3 spans 15 residues. Per germline, CDR1 SGHNT and CDR2 YYREEE (reference sequence). With 2 bases removed from V and 1 base from J, the gap between germline ends came to 12 bases. The CDR3: CASSLLTEVNYGYTF. As DNA, the CDR3 is TGTGCCAGCAGCTTATTGACGGAGGTTAACTATGGCTACACCTTC.

The chain is built from TRBV28 and TRBJ1-5, with 7 bases aligning to TRBD1. The V segment lost 4 bases and the J segment 10 bases; nucleotides outside the gene matches: 13. Germline values: CDR1 MDHEN, CDR2 SYDVKM. This CDR3 is 15 amino acids long. The CDR3 spells CASSYTGQRVKPQHF. The CDR3 DNA is TGTGCCAGCAGTTACACGGGACAGAGGGTTAAACCCCAGCATTTT.

V gene TRBV5-1 combines with J gene TRBJ1-2; a possible D gene is TRBD1 (5 bases). Germline CDR1 reads SGHRS; CDR2 reads YFSETQ. CDR3 size: 14 residues. Deletions cut 6 bases from V and 4 bases from J, with 16 bases between. The CDR3 DNA reads as TGCGCCAGCACCGAGGACAATGGCATCTATGGCTACACCTTC. Protein product: CASTEDNGIYGYTF.

The chain employs TRBV5-4 and TRBJ2-2; D gene uncertain. Trimming stripped 4 bases from V and 6 bases from J, with 10 bases between. Germline loops: CDR1 SGHNT, CDR2 YYREEE (reference sequence). There are 13 residues in the CDR3. The CDR3 here is CASSKIEAGELFF. CDR3 bases: TGTGCCAGCAGCAAGATAGAAGCCGGGGAGCTGTTTTTT.

The chain uses TRBV11-3 and TRBJ2-7; 7 bases align to TRBD2. V was pared by 2 bases and J by 6 bases, with 4 bases of the junction left unmatched. Per germline, CDR1 SGHNT and CDR2 YENEEA. The CDR3 has 13 residues. The CDR3 DNA reads as TGTGCCAGCAGCTTACAGGGCGGGGGCGAGCAGTACTTC. This encodes CASSLQGGGEQYF.

This clone was detected once. Mismatch with germline at one junction end may stem from a read error. The gene calls are TRBV7-9 and TRBJ2-7; perhaps TRBD2 as D (5 bases). The CDR3 is 14 residues long. Per germline, CDR1 SEHNR and CDR2 FQNEAQ (reference sequence). Here the CDR3 reads CSSSLAAEEAEQYF. As DNA, the CDR3 is TGTTCCAGCAGCTTAGCCGCCGAGGAGGCAGAGCAGTACTTC.

This chain uses TRBV9 with TRBJ1-2, with D uncertain. Trimming removed 0 bases from V and 2 bases from J, with 8 bases in between. Germline lookup yields CDR1 SGDLS and CDR2 YYNGEE. This CDR3 is built from 14 residues. The CDR3: CASSVEPQNYGYTF. CDR3 DNA sequence: TGTGCCAGCAGCGTAGAACCCCAGAACTATGGCTACACCTTC. The full variable domain, in which reference TRBV9 and TRBJ1-2 provide the parts outside the CDR3, is DSGVTQTPKHLITATGQRVTLRCSPRSGDLSVYWYQQSLDQGLQFLIQYYNGEERAKGNILERFSAQQFPDLHSELNLSSLELGDSALYFCASSVEPQNYGYTFGSGTRLTVV.

The CDR3 DNA reads TGTGCCACCAGCAGTGACAGGGACTCCTACGAGCAGTACTTC. This gives the protein CATSSDRDSYEQYF. The chain combines TRBV15 with TRBJ2-5; 7 bases agree with TRBD1. TRBJ2-7 explains the end of the DNA better; the J call may be wrong. The germline gives CDR1 LNHNV, CDR2 YYDKDF (reference sequence). This CDR3 contains 14 residues.

A few counts support this clone. The rearrangement uses TRBV6-5 and TRBJ2-7, with TRBD2 matching 8 bases. The CDR3 is 13 residues long. Germline CDR1 MNHEY, CDR2 SVGAGI. V dropped 8 bases and J dropped 0; count of bases not matched to a gene: 3. DNA for the CDR3: TGTGCCAGCCAGCGGGAGAGCTCCTACGAGCAGTACTTC. Amino acids: CASQRESSYEQYF.

This rearrangement joins TRBV6-5 to TRBJ2-2; TRBD2 matches 7 bases. V lost 0 bases and J lost 4; bases outside the gene matches: 5. Looked up from germline, CDR1 is MNHEY and CDR2 is SVGAGI. CDR3 size: 16 residues. The CDR3 DNA follows: TGTGCCAGCAGTTACTCCTTGACTAGCCTCACCGGGGAGCTGTTTTTT. Its translation is CASSYSLTSLTGELFF.